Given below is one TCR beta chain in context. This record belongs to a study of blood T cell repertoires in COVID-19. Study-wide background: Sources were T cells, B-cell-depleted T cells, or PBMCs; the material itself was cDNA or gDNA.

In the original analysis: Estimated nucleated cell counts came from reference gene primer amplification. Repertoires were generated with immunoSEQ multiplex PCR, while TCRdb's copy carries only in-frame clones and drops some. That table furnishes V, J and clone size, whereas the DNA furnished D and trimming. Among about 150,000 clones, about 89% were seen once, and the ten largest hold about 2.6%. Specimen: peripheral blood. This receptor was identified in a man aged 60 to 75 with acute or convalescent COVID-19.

CDR3 DNA: TGTGCCAGCAGAGAGGGACTAGCGGTGATCGCGAACACCGGGGAGCTGTTTTTT. It translates to CASREGLAVIANTGELFF. This sequence joins TRBV5-4 and TRBJ2-2; 11 bases are a match to TRBD2. CDR3 length: 18 amino acids. V shed 5 bases and J 0 bases; nucleotides not matched to a gene: 9. CDR1 and CDR2 from the germline V gene are SGHNT and YYREEE (reference sequence). The full variable domain, in which reference TRBV5-4 and TRBJ2-2 provide the parts outside the CDR3, is ETGVTQSPTHLIKTRGQQVTLRCSSQSGHNTVSWYQQALGQGPQFIFQYYREEENGRGNFPPRFSGLQFPNYSSELNVNALELDDSALYLCASREGLAVIANTGELFFGEGSRLTVL.